Following are 18 T cell receptor beta chains from one sample sequenced in a study of T cells in women clearing cervical HPV infection. Profiling relied on immunoSEQ multiplex PCR, and the TCRdb table lists in-frame clones only, not all of them. In total, the table holds approximately 34,000 clones. The sequenced material came from blood buffy coat. The receptor set was obtained from a woman aged 18 to 69 with a cervical HPV16 infection that either progressed to CIN3+ or cleared (not recorded which).

Points on this clone: The missing CDR3 end, 3 residues past where the read stops, is filled in from the germline J gene. The chain employs TRBV18 and TRBJ2-4; D may be TRBD1 (5 bases). Germline V gene sequence: CDR1 KGHSH, CDR2 LQKENI. There are 13 residues in the CDR3. The CDR3 region is CASSPAGMAGQYF. The sequenced CDR3 bases are TGTGCCAGCTCACCAGCAGGGATGGCTGGT.

With respect to this clone: Sequencing ends 3 residues short of the CDR3 end; the germline J gene provides the rest. The chain couples TRBV19 to TRBJ1-4; D perhaps matches TRBD1 (6 bases). Germline V gene lookup returns CDR1 LNHDA and CDR2 SQIVND (reference sequence). The CDR3 consists of 20 residues. CDR3 DNA (partial): TGTGCCAGTAGTATAAGTTTGATTAGGGGGAGTTCATCTGGGGCCAACGTA. Translation: CASSISLIRGSSSGANV. The whole CDR3 sequence is CASSISLIRGSSSGANVLFF.

A note on this clone: The read ends 3 residues early relative to the CDR3; the germline J gene fills the gap. Other DNA sequences of this sample code for an identical CDR3. This chain uses TRBV5-1 with TRBJ2-1, with TRBD2 matching over 10 bases. CDR1 and CDR2 from the germline V gene are SGHRS and YFSETQ. J gave up 7 bases and V 7 bases, and 11 bases lay outside the gene matches. This CDR3 spans 15 amino acids. CDR3 bases read: TGCGCCAGCGGACCCCTAGCGGGGGCCTGGAATGAG. Protein: CASGPLAGAWNE. The entire CDR3 reads CASGPLAGAWNEQFF.

As to this clone: Read coverage stops 3 residues before the CDR3 terminus; the germline J gene supplies the remainder. The chain employs TRBV20-1 and TRBJ2-3, with TRBD1 matching 8 bases. The CDR3 has 14 residues. The germline V gene has CDR1 DFQATT and CDR2 SNEGSKA (reference sequence). Unmatched junction bases numbered 2, after V lost 2 bases and J lost 1 base. The CDR3 is CSARSRGRTDTQYF. CDR3 DNA, as far as it was read: TGCAGTGCTAGATCCAGGGGGCGCACAGATACG.

On this clone itself: The sequenced fragment ends 3 residues before the CDR3 boundary, so the rest is inferred from the germline J gene. The V and J genes are TRBV5-6 and TRBJ1-2, with D possibly being TRBD1 (6 bases). This CDR3 contains 13 residues. CDR1 is SGHDT, CDR2 YYEEEE, per germline. V was trimmed by 3 bases and J by 7 bases, leaving 13 bases between them. The covered CDR3 bases are TGTGCCAGCAGCTCCGGGACATGGGGTGGC. This codes for CASSSGTWGG. Given in full, the CDR3 is CASSSGTWGGYTF.

As for this clone: The read finishes 3 residues shy of the CDR3 end, and the germline J gene is used to complete it. The chain has TRBV19 and TRBJ2-3; D unclear. Per the germline V gene, CDR1 is LNHDA and CDR2 is SQIVND (reference sequence). V lost 3 bases, J lost 0 bases, and 10 bases lay in between. The CDR3 consists of 15 residues. CDR3 DNA, as far as it was read: TGTGCCAGTAGTATCGAAGGTCGTAGCACAGATACG. Protein sequence: CASSIEGRSTDT. The complete CDR3 reads CASSIEGRSTDTQYF.

To note about this clone: The read comes to an end 3 residues before the CDR3 does, leaving the germline J gene to fill in the end. The chain links TRBV5-1 to TRBJ1-2; D is unclear. Germline-derived CDR1 and CDR2 are SGHRS and YFSETQ. V was shortened by 0 bases and J by 6 bases, with 12 bases between the two germline ends. This CDR3 has 14 residues. The CDR3 DNA, read in part, is TGCGCCAGCAGCTTGGTCAGTACCTCGAATGGC. This sequence encodes CASSLVSTSNG. The whole CDR3 region reads CASSLVSTSNGYTF.

About this clone: The read ends 3 residues shy of where the CDR3 ends; the end is completed using the germline J gene. The genes are TRBV6-7 and TRBJ1-5; D gene uncertain. TRBV6-7 is filed as an ORF, its function uncertain. The CDR3 covers 19 residues. Deletions cut 0 bases from V and 2 bases from J, with 20 bases between. Here the CDR3 reads CASSYSSIMRARGNQPQHF. The CDR3 DNA, read in part, is TGTGCCAGCAGTTACTCGTCGATAATGAGGGCGCGAGGCAATCAGCCC.

Comments on this clone: The read gets to within 3 residues of the CDR3 end, and the germline J gene fills in the rest. The rearrangement uses TRBV5-1 and TRBJ2-1; possible D gene TRBD2, 6 bases. The CDR3 loop spans 16 amino acids. Germline CDR1 and CDR2: SGHRS and YFSETQ. Deletions cut 7 bases from V and 0 bases from J, with 17 bases between. Here the CDR3 reads CASGRNGGNSYNEQFF. The CDR3 DNA, read in part, is TGCGCCAGCGGGCGAAACGGGGGAAACTCCTACAATGAG.

Note on this clone: The DNA ends 3 residues before the CDR3 does, and the rest of the CDR3 is filled in from the germline J gene. The V and J genes are TRBV7-2 and TRBJ1-1, with D perhaps matching TRBD1 (5 bases). Trimming left V 6 bases short and J 3 bases short, with 11 bases between. CDR3 length equals 13 residues. Germline lookup yields CDR1 SGHTA and CDR2 FQGNSA. Partial CDR3 DNA: TGTGCCAGCAGGGGGGGGGTCTACACTGAA. Residues: CASRGGVYTE. The whole CDR3 sequence reads CASRGGVYTEAFF.

In regard to this clone: The sequence runs out 3 residues before the end of the CDR3; the remainder is reconstructed from the germline J gene. J is TRBJ2-3 and V is TRBV20-1; D uncertain. Looked up from germline, CDR1 is DFQATT and CDR2 is SNEGSKA (reference sequence). Trimming cost V 7 bases and J 6 bases, with 8 bases left between them. The CDR3 contains 10 residues. The CDR3 bases that were read are TGCAGTGTAGTCGGGGATACG. Amino acid sequence: CSVVGDT. The whole CDR3 is CSVVGDTQYF.

As for this clone: The observed sequence ends 3 residues before the CDR3 terminus, with the missing tail filled in from the germline J gene. The V gene is TRBV7-3, the J gene TRBJ1-2; 10 bases are a match to TRBD1. Germline-derived CDR1 and CDR2 are SGHTA and FQGTGA. V dropped 6 bases and J dropped 0; count of bases not matched to a gene: 10. The CDR3 extends over 17 amino acids. The CDR3 here is CASRVPGQGLPNYGYTF. The sequenced CDR3 bases are TGTGCCAGCAGGGTACCGGGACAGGGGCTCCCTAACTATGGC.

To note about this clone: The CDR3 is cut off 3 residues early in the read; its end comes from the germline J gene. The chain combines TRBV2 with TRBJ2-1; 10 nucleotides line up with TRBD2. V was pared by 8 bases and J by 9 bases, with 7 bases of the junction left unmatched. The CDR3 sequence is 13 residues long. Germline CDR1 reads SNHLY; CDR2 reads FYNNEI. CDR3 bases read: TGTGCCAGCGCCGCTAGCGGGAGAATTGAG. Translated: CASAASGRIE. The entire CDR3 protein reads CASAASGRIEQFF.

As concerns this clone: The read falls 3 residues short of the CDR3 end, and the missing part is taken from the germline J gene. The genes are TRBV5-5 and TRBJ2-5; TRBD1 aligns across 7 bases. CDR1 and CDR2 (germline): SGHKS, YYEKEE (reference sequence). The CDR3 is 14 amino acids. With V trimmed by 2 bases and J by 5 bases, 6 bases remained unmatched. The CDR3 protein is CASSLDRDGETQYF. CDR3 DNA (partial): TGTGCCAGCAGCTTAGACAGGGACGGGGAGACC.

Notes on this clone: The sequence runs out 3 residues before the end of the CDR3; the remainder is reconstructed from the germline J gene. This chain uses TRBV7-2 with TRBJ2-3; D gene ambiguous. The length of the CDR3 is 14 residues. Trimming left V 4 bases short and J 2 bases short, with 10 bases between. Germline V gene sequence: CDR1 SGHTA, CDR2 FQGNSA. CDR3 region: CASSSGRITDTQYF. Incomplete CDR3 DNA: TGTGCCAGCAGCTCGGGTCGGATCACAGATACG.

Concerning this clone: The CDR3 end falls 3 residues outside the read, so it is completed with the germline J gene. The chain uses TRBV5-5 and TRBJ2-7, with TRBD2 matching over 7 bases. Germline-derived CDR1 and CDR2 are SGHKS and YYEKEE (reference sequence). The CDR3 runs 14 residues. The V gene end was trimmed by 4 bases and the J gene end by 4 bases; junction bases not matched to a gene: 8. This chain's CDR3 is CASSNQGGLYEQYF. CDR3 DNA (partial): TGTGCCAGCAGCAACCAGGGAGGGTTGTACGAG.

To note about this clone: The read falls 3 residues short of the CDR3 end, and the missing part is taken from the germline J gene. This chain joins TRBV20-1 and TRBJ1-2; 7 bases map to TRBD1. Germline values: CDR1 DFQATT, CDR2 SNEGSKA (reference sequence). With 7 bases clipped from V and 6 bases from J, the junction kept 11 bases outside the gene matches. The CDR3 is made up of 13 amino acids. The CDR3 reads CSVSRGTADGYTF. Partial CDR3 DNA: TGCAGTGTTAGTCGGGGGACAGCGGATGGC.

Of note for this clone: The CDR3 end lies 3 residues beyond the end of the read and is filled in from the germline J gene. The chain uses TRBV5-6 and TRBJ1-1; 7 bases are shared with TRBD1. This CDR3 has 15 residues. Germline values: CDR1 SGHDT, CDR2 YYEEEE. The ends lost 3 bases at V and 7 bases at J; junction bases unmatched: 12. The CDR3 bases that were read are TGTGCCAGCAGCTCGCTTACACTACAGGGGTATGAA. Protein product: CASSSLTLQGYE. The entire CDR3 protein reads CASSSLTLQGYEAFF. The full variable domain, rest sourced from reference TRBV5-6 and TRBJ1-1, is DAGVTQSPTHLIKTRGQQVTLRCSPKSGHDTVSWYQQALGQGPQFIFQYYEEEERQRGNFPDRFSGHQFPNYSSELNVNALLLGDSALYLCASSSLTLQGYEAFFGQGTRLTVV.